This TCR beta chain was observed in a study of memory CD4+ T cells and cytomegalovirus serostatus. Broader study findings: About 40% of the 164 known CMV-associated TCRbeta sequences appeared in CD4+ memory.

Single viable CD3+CD4+CD8-CD45RO+ cells were sorted as the memory CD4+ T cells. CD4+ T cells were isolated by positive magnetic selection. How the authors handled the data: After removing out-of-frame reads, around 2,000,000 distinct TCRbeta sequences remained. Libraries were prepared by immunoSEQ multiplex PCR; TCRdb keeps only in-frame clonotypes and omits some of them. That table gives V, J and clone size, and the DNA gave D and trimming. The data show around 62,000 clones, 75% to 80% seen once. As to this clone: Its target is not known.

The CDR3 spans 15 residues. V lost 3 bases, J lost 4 bases, and 4 bases stayed unmatched. The germline gives CDR1 SGHNT, CDR2 YENEEA. The material sequenced was memory CD4+ T cells from blood. The rearrangement links TRBV11-3 to TRBJ2-5, with 11 bases identical to TRBD2. This receptor was identified in an adult in good health and CMV-seropositive. CDR3 protein: CASSLGGLAAETQYF. The CDR3 DNA is TGTGCCAGCAGCTTGGGGGGACTAGCGGCAGAGACCCAGTACTTC.